Below, one T cell receptor (beta chain) is given with its context. Its antigen is unknown. These data originate in a study of CD8+CD57+ T cells in acquired aplastic anemia. About the study: An average of 3.2 ug of DNA was obtained from sorted CD4+ and CD8+ cells. Sequencing produced an average of roughly 10 million reads per healthy donor for CD4+ cells. Study-wide points: Patients and controls turned out to have 25 to 30 CD8+ CDR3 sequences in common.

Germline assignment: CDR1 SEHNR and CDR2 FQNEAQ (reference sequence). The CDR3 has 15 amino acids. The V and J ends lost 6 bases and 2 bases respectively, with 17 bases between them. Template material for TCR beta VDJ and CDR3 profiling consisted of genomic DNA. From the reads, TCRdb called clonotypes with MiXCR, one entry per CDR3 protein. Of 150,000 to 200,000 distinct CDR3 sequences listed, 60% to 70% are singletons. This chain links TRBV7-9 with TRBJ2-7; TRBD1 might be the D (6 bases). The origin of this receptor is a human donor in good health. Sequencing was carried out using sorted CD4+, CD8+, or CD8+CD57+ T cells (not recorded which) from PBMCs. CDR3 region: CASSYRDTKPYEQYF. As DNA, the CDR3 is TGTGCCAGCAGTTACCGGGACACGAAACCCTACGAGCAGTACTTC.